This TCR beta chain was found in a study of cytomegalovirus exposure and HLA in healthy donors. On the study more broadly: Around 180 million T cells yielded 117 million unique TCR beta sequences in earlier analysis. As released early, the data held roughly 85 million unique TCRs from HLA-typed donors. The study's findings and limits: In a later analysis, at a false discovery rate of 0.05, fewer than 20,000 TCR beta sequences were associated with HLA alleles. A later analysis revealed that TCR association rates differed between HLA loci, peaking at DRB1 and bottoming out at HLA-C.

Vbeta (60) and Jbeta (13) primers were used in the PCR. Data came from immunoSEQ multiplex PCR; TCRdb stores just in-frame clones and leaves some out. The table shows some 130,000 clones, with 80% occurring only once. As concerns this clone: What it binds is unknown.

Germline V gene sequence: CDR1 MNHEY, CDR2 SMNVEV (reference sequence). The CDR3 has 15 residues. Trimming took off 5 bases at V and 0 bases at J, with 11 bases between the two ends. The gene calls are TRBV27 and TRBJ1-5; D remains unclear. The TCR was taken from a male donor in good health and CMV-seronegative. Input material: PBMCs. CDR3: CASSPPQNSNQPQHF. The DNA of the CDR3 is TGTGCCAGCAGTCCCCCCCAGAATAGCAATCAGCCCCAGCATTTT.